Listed here are 17 T cell receptor beta chains from one sample, sequenced in a study of blood T cell repertoires in COVID-19. The method was immunoSEQ multiplex PCR; TCRdb's version includes in-frame clones alone and lacks a portion of them. In the table there are around 200,000 clones, approximately 80% of which are singletons. Specimen: peripheral blood. Every receptor here comes from a woman aged 70-85 years with COVID-19, enrolled during active disease.

The chain couples TRBV28 to TRBJ2-7; 9 nucleotides line up with TRBD2. Germline CDR1 MDHEN, CDR2 SYDVKM. V lost 6 bases, J lost 4 bases, and 7 bases stayed unmatched. The CDR3 sequence is 14 residues long. The CDR3 DNA is TGTGCCAGCAGCACTAGCGGGTGGAAGTACGAGCAGTACTTC. This encodes CASSTSGWKYEQYF.

The chain uses TRBV5-1 and TRBJ2-7, with TRBD1 matching over 9 bases. Germline V gene lookup returns CDR1 SGHRS and CDR2 YFSETQ. V lost 3 bases, J lost 4 bases, and 8 bases stayed unmatched. The CDR3 extends over 15 amino acids. Written as DNA, the CDR3 is TGCGCCAGCAGCTCGGCGACAGGGGGGAGGTACGAGCAGTACTTC. It is translated as CASSSATGGRYEQYF. The full variable domain, with the rest looked up from reference TRBV5-1 and TRBJ2-7, is KAGVTQTPRYLIKTRGQQVTLSCSPISGHRSVSWYQQTPGQGLQFLFEYFSETQRNKGNFPGRFSGRQFSNSRSEMNVSTLELGDSALYLCASSSATGGRYEQYFGPGTRLTVT.

This clone was counted a few times. The chain combines TRBV5-4 with TRBJ2-7; 9 nucleotides line up with TRBD1. The germline V gene encodes CDR1 SGHNT and CDR2 YYREEE (reference sequence). The CDR3 length is 14 residues. Losses at the gene ends were 3 bases for V and 6 bases for J; bases not matched to a gene: 7. The CDR3, as DNA: TGTGCCAGCAGCTGGGGACAGGGAAGGGGCGAGCAGTACTTC. This gives the protein CASSWGQGRGEQYF.

CDR3 sequence (DNA): TGTGCCAGCACCTGGAGGGGGCTCTACAATGAGCAGTTCTTC. Residues: CASTWRGLYNEQFF. This chain uses TRBV28 with TRBJ2-1; tentative D call: TRBD1 (7 bases). The CDR3 runs 14 residues. Looked up from germline, CDR1 is MDHEN and CDR2 is SYDVKM. V gave up 7 bases and J gave up 3 bases, with 13 bases separating them.

This clone was detected once. This chain links TRBV4-1 with TRBJ1-2; TRBD1 is a possible D gene (5 bases). From germline, CDR1 is MGHRA and CDR2 YSYEKL. V lost 0 bases and J 8 bases, leaving 13 bases between the germline ends. The CDR3 contains 14 residues. CDR3 nucleotides: TGCGCCAGCAGCCAAGATGACCGGAGGGGAGGCTACACCTTC. Its translation is CASSQDDRRGGYTF.

This chain links TRBV5-1 with TRBJ1-1; D not certain. The V and J ends lost 5 bases and 1 base respectively, with 12 bases between them. Germline CDR1 SGHRS, CDR2 YFSETQ. The CDR3 loop spans 14 amino acids. DNA for the CDR3: TGCGCCAGCAGAAACGATGCAGGGAACACTGAAGCTTTCTTT. Translated, it gives CASRNDAGNTEAFF.

V and J are TRBV7-6 and TRBJ2-7, with D tentatively TRBD2 (6 bases). V was pared by 1 base and J by 4 bases, with 14 bases between. The V gene's germline CDR1 is SGHVS and CDR2 FNYEAQ. CDR3 length: 15 amino acids. The CDR3 DNA is TGTGCCAGCAGCTTAGATAGCGGACACACTTACGAGCAGTACTTC. Translated: CASSLDSGHTYEQYF.

This rearrangement joins TRBV12-3 or TRBV12-4 to TRBJ2-5, with D hard to call. The CDR3 is 12 amino acids. Trimming left V 3 bases short and J 4 bases short, with 6 bases between. The CDR3 DNA reads TGTGCCAGCAGTTTTCACGGAGAGACCCAGTACTTC. Its translation: CASSFHGETQYF.

About this clone itself: This sample includes further DNA sequences coding for the same CDR3. V is TRBV19 and J is TRBJ1-1; D perhaps matches TRBD1 (6 bases). The germline V gene encodes CDR1 LNHDA and CDR2 SQIVND (reference sequence). The CDR3 has 13 residues. Trimming removed 8 bases at V and 1 base at J, with 11 bases between. The CDR3 reads CASRWTENTEAFF. The CDR3, as DNA: TGTGCCAGTCGTTGGACAGAGAACACTGAAGCTTTCTTT.

This clone was detected a few times. The chain recombines TRBV19 with TRBJ1-1; tentatively, D is TRBD1 (5 bases). The CDR3 contains 13 residues. With 2 bases removed from V and 4 bases from J, the gap between germline ends came to 8 bases. Germline values: CDR1 LNHDA, CDR2 SQIVND (reference sequence). The CDR3 is CASSIRRGTEAFF. DNA of the CDR3: TGTGCCAGTAGTATAAGGAGGGGCACTGAAGCTTTCTTT.

V usage is TRBV9 and J usage is TRBJ1-5; perhaps TRBD1 as D (5 bases). The germline CDR1 and CDR2 sequences are SGDLS and YYNGEE. The CDR3 loop spans 14 amino acids. With 0 bases removed from V and 8 bases from J, the gap between germline ends came to 12 bases. CDR3 DNA sequence: TGTGCCAGCAGCGTAGACGGGGGTGGGGAGCCCCAGCATTTT. It translates to CASSVDGGGEPQHF. The variable domain in full, with the rest retrieved from reference TRBV9 and TRBJ1-5, is DSGVTQTPKHLITATGQRVTLRCSPRSGDLSVYWYQQSLDQGLQFLIQYYNGEERAKGNILERFSAQQFPDLHSELNLSSLELGDSALYFCASSVDGGGEPQHFGDGTRLSIL.

The chain couples TRBV19 to TRBJ1-1, with TRBD1 as a possible D gene (5 bases). Per germline, CDR1 LNHDA and CDR2 SQIVND (reference sequence). Trimming left V 3 bases short and J 7 bases short, with 12 bases between. There are 13 residues in the CDR3. The chain's CDR3 is CASSISLGDEAFF. The CDR3 DNA reads as TGTGCCAGTAGTATTAGCCTAGGGGATGAAGCTTTCTTT.

V and J are TRBV5-1 and TRBJ1-4; D is uncertain. Trimming took off 0 bases at V and 7 bases at J, with 16 bases between the two ends. Looked up from germline, CDR1 is SGHRS and CDR2 is YFSETQ. The CDR3 extends over 16 amino acids. The CDR3 reads CASSLGSSPRSEKLFF. The CDR3 DNA reads as TGCGCCAGCAGCTTGGGTTCTTCGCCGCGGAGTGAAAAACTGTTTTTT.

The chain employs TRBV27 and TRBJ2-4; TRBD2 is a possible D gene (5 bases). The length of the CDR3 is 13 residues. V was pared by 7 bases and J by 0 bases, with 7 bases between. CDR1 is MNHEY and CDR2 is SMNVEV in the germline V gene (reference sequence). The CDR3 sequence: CASKGLAKNIQYF. The CDR3 DNA sequence: TGTGCCAGCAAAGGACTAGCCAAAAACATTCAGTACTTC.

This chain uses TRBV9 with TRBJ2-1; 11 bases fit TRBD2. V trimming: 4 bases; J trimming: 5 bases; junction bases outside the gene matches: 2. The CDR3 length is 14 residues. Germline V gene data show CDR1 as SGDLS and CDR2 as YYNGEE. The CDR3 region is CASSRLAGHNEQFF. The DNA of the CDR3 is TGTGCCAGCAGCAGACTAGCGGGACACAATGAGCAGTTCTTC.

J is TRBJ2-1 and V is TRBV10-3; D unclear. Germline-derived CDR1 and CDR2 are ENHRY and SYGVKD. V dropped 4 bases and J dropped 7 bases, with 11 bases sitting between them. The CDR3 runs 13 residues. The CDR3, as DNA: TGTGCCATCAGTGGCGCCGGTAGTAATGAGCAGTTCTTC. Protein sequence: CAISGAGSNEQFF.

V usage is TRBV3-1 (or the pseudogene TRBV3-2) and J usage is TRBJ1-5; no firm D call. V shed 4 bases and J shed 1 base, with 8 bases lying between them. This CDR3 comprises 14 residues. The germline CDR1 and CDR2 sequences are LGHDT and YNNKEL (reference sequence). DNA of the CDR3: TGTGCCAGCAGCCTTCGGGTCAGCAATCAGCCCCAGCATTTT. Translating it yields CASSLRVSNQPQHF.